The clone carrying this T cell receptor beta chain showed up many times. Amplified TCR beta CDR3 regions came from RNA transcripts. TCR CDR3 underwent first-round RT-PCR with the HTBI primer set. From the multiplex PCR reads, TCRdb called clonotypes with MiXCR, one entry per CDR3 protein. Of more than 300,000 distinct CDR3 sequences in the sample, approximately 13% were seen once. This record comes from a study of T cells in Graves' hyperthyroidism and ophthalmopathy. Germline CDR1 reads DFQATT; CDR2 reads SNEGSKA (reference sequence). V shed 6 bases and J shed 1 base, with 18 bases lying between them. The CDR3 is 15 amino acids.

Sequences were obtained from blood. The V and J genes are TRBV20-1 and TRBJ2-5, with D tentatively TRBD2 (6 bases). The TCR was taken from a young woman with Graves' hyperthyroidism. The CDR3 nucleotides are TGCAGTGCGGGCGGGGCAGGGTCCGGCCAAGAGACCCAGTACTTC. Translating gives CSAGGAGSGQETQYF.